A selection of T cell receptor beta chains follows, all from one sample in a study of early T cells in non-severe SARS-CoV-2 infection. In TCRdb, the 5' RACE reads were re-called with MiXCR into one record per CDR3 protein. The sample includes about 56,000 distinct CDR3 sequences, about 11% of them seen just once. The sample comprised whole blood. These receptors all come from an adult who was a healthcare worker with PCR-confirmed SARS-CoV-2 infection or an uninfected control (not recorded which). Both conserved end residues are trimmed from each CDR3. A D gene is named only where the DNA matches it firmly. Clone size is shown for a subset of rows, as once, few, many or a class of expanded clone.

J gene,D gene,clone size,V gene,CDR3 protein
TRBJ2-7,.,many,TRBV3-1,ASSREVNEQY
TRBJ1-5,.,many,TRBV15,ATSWTISNQPQH
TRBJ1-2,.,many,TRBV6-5,ATSTQRGYT
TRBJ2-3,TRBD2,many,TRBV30,AWSLAGDPTDTQY
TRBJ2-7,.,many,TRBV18,ASSLDGVSYEQY
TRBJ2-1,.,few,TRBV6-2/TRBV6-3,ASSYGLQGGGTYNEQF
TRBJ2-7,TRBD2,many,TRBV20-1,SARDLTSGNYEQY
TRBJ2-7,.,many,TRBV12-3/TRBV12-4,ASNNLAKGHYEQY
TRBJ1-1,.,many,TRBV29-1,SVVRGNTEAF
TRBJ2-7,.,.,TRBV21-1,ASTGSNGAYEQY
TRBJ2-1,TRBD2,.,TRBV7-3,ASSSPTSGDVNEQF
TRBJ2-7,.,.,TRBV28,ASSLSETGYEQY
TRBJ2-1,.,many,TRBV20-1,SARDRSGAFYNEQF
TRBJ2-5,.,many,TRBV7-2,ASSLVGFLSDQY
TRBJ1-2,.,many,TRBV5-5,ASSLVAGDGYT
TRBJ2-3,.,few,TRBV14,ASSSMQVLTDTQY
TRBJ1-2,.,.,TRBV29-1,SVQGFYGYT
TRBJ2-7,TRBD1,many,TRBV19,ASSTFPGQVHEQY
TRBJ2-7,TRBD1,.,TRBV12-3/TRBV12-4,ASSDRGNSYEQY
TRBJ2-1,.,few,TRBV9,ASTLTGNEQF
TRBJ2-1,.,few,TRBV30,AWSVQGHEQF
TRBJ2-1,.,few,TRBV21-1,ASSKNSVPSGRESYNEQF
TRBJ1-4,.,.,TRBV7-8,ASSSGQHNEKLF
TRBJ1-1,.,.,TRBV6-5,ASSYSLQGNTEAF
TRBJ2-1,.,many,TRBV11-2,ASSLAKEPQEQF
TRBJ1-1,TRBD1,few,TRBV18,ASSPGQGDLNTEAF